These T cell receptor beta chains were read from a single sample in a study of shared T cell receptors in the human thymus. Some clones are missing from TCRdb's copy, which holds only in-frame ones; the method was immunoSEQ multiplex PCR. Counted here are 450,000 to 650,000 clones, around 82% occurring once; the ten biggest clones make up 0.013%. Another study also made use of these data, one on human thymus T cells.

The source material was thymocytes. Receptor source: a boy less than two years old with a congenital heart defect. Both conserved end residues are part of each CDR3.

CDR3 length,V gene,CDR3 protein
14,TRBV11-2,CASSNRDYTSEQYF
10,TRBV29-1,CSVTDRRQFF
13,TRBV7-9,CASSHTGVAEAFF
16,TRBV4-2,CASSQATGSRDQPQHF
14,TRBV28,CASSFSRAKNIQYF
16,TRBV15,CATSREGDSRNQPQHF
16,TRBV5-6,CASSSRPGLQTDTQYF
18,TRBV4-2,CASSQDLRLAGGENIQYF
17,TRBV28,CASSQTSSGSSYNEQFF
14,TRBV10-3,CAISAEALGYGYTF
16,TRBV10-3,CAISESKGLLKDGYTF
13,TRBV2,CASSRGYQETQYF
17,TRBV19,CASSIAGAGENTGELFF
15,TRBV18,CASSPPLNTNTEAFF
15,TRBV10-3,CAIRFRGLYNSPLHF
16,TRBV10-3,CAISGALAGDPGSQYF
15,TRBV7-7,CASSLGQGSSYEQYF
16,TRBV5-6,CASSLARGVTGNEQFF
16,TRBV7-2,CASTPGGGVNTGELFF
17,TRBV5-6,CASSCLVAGDRNNEQFF
14,TRBV5-8,CASSLRGAPYEQYF
15,TRBV19,CASSSAGCPNYGYTF
15,TRBV14,CASSPRQDLNTEAFF
14,TRBV6-1,CASSAGTGRDTQYF
16,TRBV27,CASSYTGLISGNTIYF
18,TRBV28,CASSLLNLGQGEVVGYTF
10,TRBV20-1,CSASSGRQFF
17,TRBV10-3,CAISYRGTGTTRYEQYF
18,TRBV15,CATGLRDREKSFAYGYTF
12,TRBV18,CASSRGGEKLFF
16,TRBV30,CAWRMGRLAASYEQYF
16,TRBV7-2,CASSPRPGLAGAEQYF
13,TRBV7-6,CASSWGPGNTIYF
13,TRBV28,CASSYRDRAGYTF
14,TRBV28,CASSLSGNQETQYF
14,TRBV5-1,CASSLTTGYTEAFF
19,TRBV28,CASSYPGQGTSGSRNEQYF
15,TRBV4-1,CASSLQGAGANVLTF
15,TRBV5-1,CASSSFGQPQGTQYF
17,TRBV15,CATSRVESSGNHNEQFF
14,TRBV5-4,CASSFGRAGNTIYF
13,TRBV27,CASRRQGMNGYTF
13,TRBV30,CAWKQEPYNEQFF
15,TRBV7-2,CASRTGLAEFYEQYF